This T cell receptor (beta chain) stems from a study of vaccination and CD4 T cells after COVID-19. Oncomine TCR Beta short-read sequencing was applied to DNA from cultured CD4+ T cells. TCRdb processed the PCR reads anew with MiXCR; each CDR3 protein has one entry. Among 13,000 to 15,000 distinct CDR3 sequences listed, less than 75% were seen once. This clonotype was detected a few times. Its antigen is unidentified. The CDR3 consists of 16 residues. V dropped 5 bases and J dropped 3; count of bases not matched to a gene: 12. The germline gives CDR1 MNHEY, CDR2 SVGEGT. Treatment described: roughly 11-day PBMC culture with coronavirus spike peptide pools or control peptides (ViraFEST assay). Per well, 2 million or so PBMCs were cultured in the presence of 9 to 10 IU/ml IL-2 and 9 to 10 ug/ml peptide pools.

This receptor was identified in a human donor who had recovered from COVID-19. The J gene is TRBJ2-7, the V gene TRBV6-2 or TRBV6-3; 8 positions match TRBD1. Sequencing was done on a sample of CD4+ T cells from blood, cultured in vitro. CDR3 in DNA: TGTGCCAGCAGTCCCAGGACAGGGAGATTGTTCTACGAGCAGTACTTC. The encoded protein is CASSPRTGRLFYEQYF.